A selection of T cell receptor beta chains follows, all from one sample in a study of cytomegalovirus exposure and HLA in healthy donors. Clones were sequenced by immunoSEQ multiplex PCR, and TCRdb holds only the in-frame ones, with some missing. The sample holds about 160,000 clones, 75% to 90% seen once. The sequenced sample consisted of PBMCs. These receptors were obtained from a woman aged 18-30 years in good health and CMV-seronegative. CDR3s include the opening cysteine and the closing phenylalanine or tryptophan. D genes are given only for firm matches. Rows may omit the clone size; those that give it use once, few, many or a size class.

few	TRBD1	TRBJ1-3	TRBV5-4	TGTGCCAGCAGCAGGGCGGGGACAGGATTGAGCTCTGGAAACACCATATATTTT	CASSRAGTGLSSGNTIYF
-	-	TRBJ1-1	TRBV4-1	TGCGCCAGCAGCCAAGGAGGAAGAATGAGAGAAGCTTTCTTT	CASSQGGRMREAFF
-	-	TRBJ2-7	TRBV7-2	TGTGCCAGCAGCTTAGAAGGATACAGCTCCTACGAGCAGTACTTC	CASSLEGYSSYEQYF
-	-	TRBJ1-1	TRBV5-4	TGTGCCAGCAGCAAAGGGGGTACAGGGGAAGCTTTCTTT	CASSKGGTGEAFF
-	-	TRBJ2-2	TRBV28	TGTGCCAGCAGCCCAAGGGGCAGGGGCGACACCGGGGAGCTGTTTTTT	CASSPRGRGDTGELFF
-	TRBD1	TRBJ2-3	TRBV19	TGTGCCAGTATTAACCCGGGACAGGGGGTAGATACGCAGTATTTT	CASINPGQGVDTQYF
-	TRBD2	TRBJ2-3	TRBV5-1	TGCGCCAGCAGCTTGAAACTAGCGGGTGTGGCAGATACGCAGTATTTT	CASSLKLAGVADTQYF
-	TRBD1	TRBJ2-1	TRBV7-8	TGTGCCAGCAGTCCCCCCCGCAGTAGGACAGGAAGCAATGAGCAGTTCTTC	CASSPPRSRTGSNEQFF
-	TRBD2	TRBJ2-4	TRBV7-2	TGTGCCAGCAGCCAAGGACTAGCGGGCGACAAAAACATTCAGTACTTC	CASSQGLAGDKNIQYF
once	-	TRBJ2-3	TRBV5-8	TGTGCCAGCAGCTTTACAAATACGCAGTATTTT	CASSFTNTQYF
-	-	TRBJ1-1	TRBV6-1	TGTGCCAGCAGTTTCACCCGGGACACTGAAGCTTTCTTT	CASSFTRDTEAFF
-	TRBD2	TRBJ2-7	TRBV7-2	TGTGCCAGCAGCCCAAGCGGGACTAGTTGGTCCTACGAGCAGTACTTC	CASSPSGTSWSYEQYF
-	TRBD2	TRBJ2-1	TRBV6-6	TGTGCCAGCAGTCGGCTAGCGGGAGGGCCCGGTGAGCAGTTCTTC	CASSRLAGGPGEQFF
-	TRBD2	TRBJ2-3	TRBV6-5	TGTGCCAGCAGTTACTCGTCGGGACTAGCTTGGGATACGCAGTATTTT	CASSYSSGLAWDTQYF
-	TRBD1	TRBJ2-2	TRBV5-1	TGCGCCAGCAGCTCAAAGACAGGGACGGGCACCGGGGAGCTGTTTTTT	CASSSKTGTGTGELFF
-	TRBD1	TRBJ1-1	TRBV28	TGTGCCAGCAGTCCTCTCCTCCCGGGGACAGGGGACCAGAACACTGAAGCTTTCTTT	CASSPLLPGTGDQNTEAFF
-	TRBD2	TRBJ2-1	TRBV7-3	TGTGCCAGCAGCAAGGGACTAGCGGGAATTAATGAGCAGTTCTTC	CASSKGLAGINEQFF
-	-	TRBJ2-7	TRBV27	TGTGCCAGCAGTTTCTCAGGTAGCGGTCCCTACGAGCAGTACTTC	CASSFSGSGPYEQYF
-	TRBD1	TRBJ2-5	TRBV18	TGTGCCAGCTCACGGACGACAGGGGCCAATAGGGAGACCCAGTACTTC	CASSRTTGANRETQYF
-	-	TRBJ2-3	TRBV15	TGTGCCACCAGTGATGTGCCTAGGTTCACAGATACGCAGTATTTT	CATSDVPRFTDTQYF
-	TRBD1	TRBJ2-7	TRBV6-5	TGTGCCAGCAGTTCCTTTATGACAGGGGGCTTCTACGAGCAGTACTTC	CASSSFMTGGFYEQYF
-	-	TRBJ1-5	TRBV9	TGTGCCAGCAGCGCCACAGGGATGAACAATCAGCCCCAGCATTTT	CASSATGMNNQPQHF
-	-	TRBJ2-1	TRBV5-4	TGTGCCAGCAGCTTGCCGGGCTCCTACAATGAGCAGTTCTTC	CASSLPGSYNEQFF
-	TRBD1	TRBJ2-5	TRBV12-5	TGTGCTAGTGGACCCTCGGACAGGGACGGGGAGACCCAGTACTTC	CASGPSDRDGETQYF
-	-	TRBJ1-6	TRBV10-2	TGCGCCAGCAGTGAACAGGGTTGGTCACCCCTCCACTTT	CASSEQGWSPLHF
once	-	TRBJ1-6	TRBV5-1	TGCGCCAGCAGCTTGGCCCTTAATTCACCCCTCCACTTT	CASSLALNSPLHF
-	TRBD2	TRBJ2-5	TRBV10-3	TGTGCCACGTCGACTAGCGGGGGACCCTCTCAAGAGACCCAGTACTTC	CATSTSGGPSQETQYF
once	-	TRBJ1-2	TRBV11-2	TGTGCCAGCAGCTTAAATGGACACGGCTACACCTTC	CASSLNGHGYTF
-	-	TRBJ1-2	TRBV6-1	TGTGCTGGAGCCGACTATGGCTACACCTTC	CAGADYGYTF
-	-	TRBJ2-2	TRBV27	TGTGCCAGCAGTTTTAACAGGGACACCGGGGAGCTGTTTTTT	CASSFNRDTGELFF
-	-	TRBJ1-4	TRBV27	TGTGCCAGCAGGACTCTGGGAGGCGGAGAAAAACTGTTTTTT	CASRTLGGGEKLFF
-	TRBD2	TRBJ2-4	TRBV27	TGTGCCAGCAGCCCCACCGTCTCGGGGGGGGATTGGGCCAAAAACATTCAGTACTTC	CASSPTVSGGDWAKNIQYF
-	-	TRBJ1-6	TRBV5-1	TGCGCCAGCAGCTTGGTTCTCGCCGCCGGGTCGGGGAATTCACCCCTCCACTTT	CASSLVLAAGSGNSPLHF
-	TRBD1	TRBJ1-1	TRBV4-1	TGCGCCAGCAGCCAGCGCCCTGGACAGGGGGCAGGTGAAGCTTTCTTT	CASSQRPGQGAGEAFF
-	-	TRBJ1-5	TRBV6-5	TGTGCCAGCAGTTACCGGGGAGATAGCAATCAGCCCCAGCATTTT	CASSYRGDSNQPQHF
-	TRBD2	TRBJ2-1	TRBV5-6	TGTGCCAGCAGCTTGGGGCGGGGGGCTTACAATGAGCAGTTCTTC	CASSLGRGAYNEQFF
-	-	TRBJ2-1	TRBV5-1	TGCGCCAGCAGCTTGGGCAGTTACAATGAGCAGTTCTTC	CASSLGSYNEQFF
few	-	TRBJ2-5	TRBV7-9	TGTGCCAGCAGCCCCCTAGGGCTAGCCGGACAAGAGACCCAGTACTTC	CASSPLGLAGQETQYF
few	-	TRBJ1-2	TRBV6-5	TGTGCCAGCAGTTACTCGCCGACAGGAGACTATGGCTACACCTTC	CASSYSPTGDYGYTF
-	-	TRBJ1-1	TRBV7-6	TGTGCCAGCAGCTTAGGTGGAGGGTACACTGAAGCTTTCTTT	CASSLGGGYTEAFF
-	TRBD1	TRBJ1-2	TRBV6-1	TGTGCCAGCAGTGAAGCAGGGGGCAGGGATGGCTACACCTTC	CASSEAGGRDGYTF
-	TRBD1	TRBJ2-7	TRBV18	TGTGCCAGCTCACCATCAGGGGGCCACGAGCAGTACTTC	CASSPSGGHEQYF
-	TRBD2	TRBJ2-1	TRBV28	TGTGCCAGCAGTTTGGATACCGGGACTAGCGGGAGGGCTGGTGAGCAGTTCTTC	CASSLDTGTSGRAGEQFF
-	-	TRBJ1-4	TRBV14	TGTGCCAGCAGCCCAGGTCGGGGCAGGGGCCTCGTTCGTAATGAAAAACTGTTTTTT	CASSPGRGRGLVRNEKLFF
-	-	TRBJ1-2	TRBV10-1	TGCGCCAGCAGTCCCCGACAGTTAGGCAATGGCTACACCTTC	CASSPRQLGNGYTF
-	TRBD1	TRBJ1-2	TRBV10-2	TGCGCCAGCATCCTTGGACAGGGAGGTGGCTACACCTTC	CASILGQGGGYTF
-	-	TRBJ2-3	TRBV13	TGTGCCAGCAGCTTAGGACTGGGCACAGATACGCAGTATTTT	CASSLGLGTDTQYF
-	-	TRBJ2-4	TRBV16	TGTGCCAGCAGTCGGGAACTTAGGGCCAAAAACATTCAGTACTTC	CASSRELRAKNIQYF
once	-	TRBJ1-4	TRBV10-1	TGCGCCAGCAGCGACCTGAGGAGCCGGGACACCGAAAATGAAAAACTGTTTTTT	CASSDLRSRDTENEKLFF
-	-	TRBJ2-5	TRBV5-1	TGCGCCAGCAGCCGGCTACAGGAAGCCGGGACCCAGTACTTC	CASSRLQEAGTQYF
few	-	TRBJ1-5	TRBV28	TGTGCCAGCAAAGGAGGGGGGGGCAATCAGCCCCAGCATTTT	CASKGGGGNQPQHF
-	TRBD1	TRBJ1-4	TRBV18	TGTGCCAGCTCACCGGGACAGGGGTTCGAAAAACTGTTTTTT	CASSPGQGFEKLFF